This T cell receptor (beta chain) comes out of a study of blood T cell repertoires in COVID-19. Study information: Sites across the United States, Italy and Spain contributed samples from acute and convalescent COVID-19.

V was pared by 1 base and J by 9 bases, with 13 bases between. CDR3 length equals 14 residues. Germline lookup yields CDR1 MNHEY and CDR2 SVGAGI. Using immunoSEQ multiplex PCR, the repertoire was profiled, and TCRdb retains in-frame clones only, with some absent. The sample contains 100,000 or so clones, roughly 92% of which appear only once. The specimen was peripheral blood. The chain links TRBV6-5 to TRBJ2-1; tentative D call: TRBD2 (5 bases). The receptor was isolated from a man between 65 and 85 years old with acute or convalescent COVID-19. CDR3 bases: TGTGCCAGCAGTTACTTTTCCGTCGGAGGTGAGCAGTTCTTC. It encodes CASSYFSVGGEQFF.